This T cell receptor (beta chain) was captured in a study of shared clonotypes between healthy human individuals. PBMC DNA, left unsorted, was sequenced on ten immunoSEQ deep assay plates. Profiling relied on immunoSEQ multiplex PCR, and the TCRdb table lists in-frame clones only, not all of them. The sample shows approximately 500,000 clones, 79% of them seen only once. The CDR3 is 15 residues long. CDR1 LNHDA and CDR2 SQIVND come from the germline V gene (reference sequence). Trimming removed 2 bases at V and 0 bases at J, with 10 bases between. The rearrangement links TRBV19 to TRBJ1-2; D remains unclear. Sequenced: PBMCs. This receptor was taken from a woman aged 40 to 49 in good health. Some clones in this sample may be carry-over from other donors' samples. The CDR3 sequence: CASSIREQTNYGYTF. The CDR3 DNA is TGTGCCAGTAGTATAAGGGAACAGACTAACTATGGCTACACCTTC.